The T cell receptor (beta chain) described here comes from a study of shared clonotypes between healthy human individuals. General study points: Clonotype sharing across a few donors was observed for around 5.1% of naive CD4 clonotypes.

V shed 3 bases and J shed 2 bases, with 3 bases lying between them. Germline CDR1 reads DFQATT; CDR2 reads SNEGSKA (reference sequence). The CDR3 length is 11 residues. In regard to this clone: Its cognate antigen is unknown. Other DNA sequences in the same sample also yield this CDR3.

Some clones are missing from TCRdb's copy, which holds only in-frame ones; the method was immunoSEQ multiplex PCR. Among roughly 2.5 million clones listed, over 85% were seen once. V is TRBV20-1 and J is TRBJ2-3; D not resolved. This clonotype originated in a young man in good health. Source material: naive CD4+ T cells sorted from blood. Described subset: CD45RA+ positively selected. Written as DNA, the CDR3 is TGCAGTGCTAGGATCACAGATACGCAGTATTTT. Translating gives CSARITDTQYF.